This T cell receptor beta chain derives from a study of blood T cell repertoires in COVID-19. About the study: Sites in the United States, Italy and Spain provided acute and convalescent COVID-19 samples. Sources were T cells, B-cell-depleted T cells, or PBMCs; the material itself was cDNA or gDNA.

As handled by the study authors: For nucleated cells, counts were estimated from reference gene primer amplification. Produced via immunoSEQ multiplex PCR; TCRdb's table is partial and in-frame only. For V, J and clone size, that table is used; D and trimming come from the DNA. The sample consists of around 71,000 clones, more than 80% of them appearing once. V lost 4 bases to trimming and J lost 4 bases; unmatched junction nucleotides: 13. In germline, CDR1 is WSHSY, CDR2 SAAADI. The CDR3 length is 16 residues. The sample was peripheral blood. This rearrangement joins TRBV10-2 to TRBJ2-7; 7 bases fit TRBD2. The sequence was collected from an older man with acute or convalescent COVID-19. The CDR3: CASSVEGGAGGYEQYF. The CDR3 coding sequence is TGCGCCAGCAGTGTTGAGGGAGGGGCAGGAGGGTACGAGCAGTACTTC.